A single sample is the source of the 30 T cell receptor beta chains below, sequenced in a study of blood T cell repertoires in COVID-19. The table came from immunoSEQ multiplex PCR; TCRdb's copy has only in-frame clones and leaves some out. The sample lists fewer than 300,000 clones, 81% occurring once. The specimen sequenced was peripheral blood. Receptor source: a woman in her sixties or seventies with active or convalescent COVID-19.

As to this clone: Other DNA sequences in the sample encode the same CDR3. The CDR3 DNA reads as TGTGCCAGTAGTATGGGAGAGTATGGCTACACCTTC. Amino acid sequence: CASSMGEYGYTF. V gene TRBV19 combines with J gene TRBJ1-2; no definite D call. The length of the CDR3 is 12 residues. Trimming took 3 bases from V and 5 from J, leaving 7 bases between them. CDR1 LNHDA and CDR2 SQIVND come from the germline V gene (reference sequence).

Details on this clone: The junction shows a germline mismatch at one end, possibly a read error. The rearrangement joins TRBV6-1 to TRBJ1-6, with 8 bases lining up with TRBD1. The CDR3 is made up of 14 amino acids. The V gene's germline CDR1 is MNHNS and CDR2 SASEGT. In DNA form, the CDR3 reads TGTGCCAGCAGGGAAGGGGACAGGAATTCACCCCTCCACTTT. It encodes CASREGDRNSPLHF.

The V call is TRBV7-3, the J call TRBJ2-5, with D possibly TRBD2 on 5 matching bases. This CDR3 spans 15 amino acids. Per the germline V gene, CDR1 is SGHTA and CDR2 is FQGTGA. The V gene lost 2 bases and the J gene lost 5 bases, with 15 bases spanning the gap. Written as DNA, the CDR3 is TGTGCCAGCAGCTTAGGGCTAGCCCTGGGGGAGACCCAGTACTTC. Protein product: CASSLGLALGETQYF.

In this sample, this clone turned up a few times. The rearrangement joins TRBV7-9 to TRBJ1-5; D remains unclear. Per germline, CDR1 SEHNR and CDR2 FQNEAQ (reference sequence). Trimming took 2 bases from V and 9 from J, leaving 5 bases between them. The CDR3 length is 11 residues. CDR3 in DNA: TGTGCCAGCAGCTTATCAGGGCCCCAGCATTTT. Protein: CASSLSGPQHF.

V is TRBV15 and J is TRBJ1-1, with TRBD1 as a possible D gene (6 bases). Looked up from germline, CDR1 is LNHNV and CDR2 is YYDKDF (reference sequence). Between the trimmed V and J ends, which lost 0 bases and 4 bases, there was a span of 9 bases. CDR3 length equals 14 residues. The CDR3 bases are TGTGCCACCAGCAGAGATCCAGGGGCCACTGAAGCTTTCTTT. It yields the protein CATSRDPGATEAFF.

This clone showed up just once. The chain recombines TRBV5-6 with TRBJ2-3; D is possibly TRBD2 (5 bases). The ends were cut back, 3 bases at V and 2 bases at J, with 10 bases in the middle. There are 14 residues in the CDR3. Germline loops: CDR1 SGHDT, CDR2 YYEEEE. As DNA, the CDR3 is TGTGCCAGCAGCTGGGCCGGGGACACAGATACGCAGTATTTT. This encodes CASSWAGDTDTQYF.

The gene calls are TRBV7-9 and TRBJ1-1; D gene uncertain. This CDR3 spans 14 amino acids. The germline V and J ends were trimmed by 5 bases and 3 bases, with 13 bases remaining between them. CDR1 and CDR2 from the germline V gene are SEHNR and FQNEAQ (reference sequence). DNA for the CDR3: TGTGCCAGCAGCCCACAGATGCCCCACACTGAAGCTTTCTTT. This translates into CASSPQMPHTEAFF.

The chain recombines TRBV6-5 with TRBJ1-2, with 7 bases aligning to TRBD1. This CDR3 region has 14 residues. CDR1 MNHEY and CDR2 SVGAGI come from the germline V gene. V was pared by 7 bases and J by 7 bases, with 12 bases of the junction left unmatched. The CDR3 loop reads CASTIQTGIGGYTF. The CDR3 nucleotides are TGTGCCAGCACCATTCAGACAGGGATCGGTGGCTACACCTTC.

J is TRBJ1-2 and V is TRBV5-6; 7 bases agree with TRBD1. Trimming at V came to 4 bases and at J to 4 bases, leaving 4 bases not matched to a gene. Germline V lookup: CDR1 SGHDT, CDR2 YYEEEE. The CDR3 contains 13 residues. CDR3 in DNA: TGTGCCAGCAGCGCACGGGACAGCTATGGCTACACCTTC. Amino acid sequence: CASSARDSYGYTF.

The chain couples TRBV29-1 to TRBJ2-7; a weak D match, TRBD1 (5 bases). This CDR3 contains 13 residues. CDR1 and CDR2 from the germline V gene are SQVTM and ANQGSEA. Trimming removed 2 bases from V and 2 bases from J, with 10 bases in between. The CDR3 sequence is CSVESQGTYEQYF. The CDR3 DNA follows: TGCAGCGTTGAAAGTCAGGGTACCTACGAGCAGTACTTC.

The chain carries TRBV7-2 and TRBJ2-4; D perhaps matches TRBD2 (7 bases). The V and J ends lost 3 bases and 7 bases respectively, with 22 bases between them. Per germline, CDR1 SGHTA and CDR2 FQGNSA. There are 17 residues in the CDR3. The chain's CDR3 is CASSFLFRGTTNNIQYF. The CDR3 DNA is TGTGCCAGCAGCTTCCTCTTTAGGGGGACTACGAACAACATTCAGTACTTC. The entire variable domain, with the rest obtained from reference TRBV7-2 and TRBJ2-4, is as follows: GAGVSQSPSNKVTEKGKDVELRCDPISGHTALYWYRQSLGQGLEFLIYFQGNSAPDKSGLPSDRFSAERTGGSVSTLTIQRTQQEDSAVYLCASSFLFRGTTNNIQYFGAGTRLSVL.

The chain combines TRBV3-1 (or the pseudogene TRBV3-2) with TRBJ2-1; weak D call: TRBD2 (6 bases). The germline V gene has CDR1 LGHDT and CDR2 YNNKEL (reference sequence). The V end was cut by 5 bases, the J end by 4 bases, with 15 bases between. CDR3 length: 15 amino acids. As DNA, the CDR3 is TGTGCCAGCAGCTCAGGGACGGAGGGGTACAATGAGCAGTTCTTC. As protein: CASSSGTEGYNEQFF.

This clone occurred a few times. This rearrangement joins TRBV3-1 (or the pseudogene TRBV3-2) to TRBJ1-2; D is perhaps TRBD1 (5 bases). In germline, CDR1 is LGHDT, CDR2 YNNKEL (reference sequence). Trimming removed 1 base at V and 4 bases at J, with 13 bases between. The CDR3 is made up of 15 amino acids. The CDR3 region is CASSQGWDSGYGYTF. For the CDR3, the DNA is TGTGCCAGCAGCCAAGGTTGGGACTCGGGCTATGGCTACACCTTC.

The V gene is TRBV5-4, the J gene TRBJ2-7; a possible D gene is TRBD1 (5 bases). The CDR3 has 14 amino acids. V lost 7 bases to trimming and J lost 3 bases, with 17 bases between them. Germline lookup yields CDR1 SGHNT and CDR2 YYREEE (reference sequence). The CDR3 DNA sequence: TGTGCCAGCCACAGCTTATCAGGGAACTACGAGCAGTACTTC. This sequence encodes CASHSLSGNYEQYF.

This chain uses TRBV9 with TRBJ1-1; a possible D gene is TRBD1 (6 bases). V gave up 0 bases and J gave up 5 bases, with 23 bases separating them. The CDR3 contains 18 residues. CDR1 is SGDLS and CDR2 is YYNGEE in the germline V gene. The CDR3 DNA sequence: TGTGCCAGCAGCGTAGAACCTTTGGGGGGGGCACTGGGGACTGAAGCTTTCTTT. The encoded protein is CASSVEPLGGALGTEAFF.

This chain connects TRBV6-5 to TRBJ1-2; the D is unclear. Germline CDR1 is MNHEY and CDR2 is SVGAGI. The CDR3 sequence is 13 residues long. Trimming stripped 7 bases from V and 8 bases from J, with 17 bases between. Here the CDR3 reads CASTARESRGYTF. CDR3 bases: TGTGCCAGCACCGCGCGGGAGTCCCGGGGCTACACCTTC.

J is TRBJ2-1 and V is TRBV6-2 or TRBV6-3; 14 nucleotides line up with TRBD2. Germline CDR1 MNHEY, CDR2 SVGEGT. Unmatched junction bases numbered 5, after V lost 4 bases and J lost 3 bases. This CDR3 contains 17 residues. CDR3 coding DNA: TGTGCCAGCAGTTCGGGACTAGCGGGGGTAGGCTACAATGAGCAGTTCTTC. It codes for CASSSGLAGVGYNEQFF.

This clone was counted a few times. The rearrangement joins TRBV11-2 to TRBJ2-5; weak D call: TRBD2 (6 bases). Germline lookup yields CDR1 SGHAT and CDR2 FQNNGV. The CDR3 totals 14 residues. V lost 5 bases and J lost 2, with 12 bases in between. The DNA for the CDR3 is TGTGCCAGCAGCCCTGCGGGGCAGCAAGAGACCCAGTACTTC. Translation gives CASSPAGQQETQYF. Complete variable domain (other parts from reference TRBV11-2 and TRBJ2-5): EAGVAQSPRYKIIEKRQSVAFWCNPISGHATLYWYQQILGQGPKLLIQFQNNGVVDDSQLPKDRFSAERLKGVDSTLKIQPAKLEDSAVYLCASSPAGQQETQYFGPGTRLLVL.

This clone has more than one count but fewer than ten. CDR3 bases: TGTGCCAGCAGCTTAGATGCGTGGGAGATTGGAAAACTGTTTTTT. Its translation is CASSLDAWEIGKLFF. The chain has TRBV11-2 and TRBJ1-4; D gene ambiguous. This CDR3 has 15 amino acids. Trimming stripped 0 bases from V and 10 bases from J, with 15 bases between. The V gene's germline CDR1 is SGHAT and CDR2 FQNNGV.

The chain combines TRBV19 with TRBJ2-3; 8 bases agree with TRBD1. The V gene end was trimmed by 6 bases and the J gene end by 1 base; junction bases not matched to a gene: 6. Germline CDR1 reads LNHDA; CDR2 reads SQIVND (reference sequence). This CDR3 has 15 amino acids. CDR3 amino acids: CASSPGQGGTDTQYF. DNA for the CDR3: TGTGCCAGTAGCCCAGGACAGGGAGGCACAGATACGCAGTATTTT.

In the case of this clone: The sample carries other DNA sequences with the same CDR3. The rearrangement uses TRBV3-1 (or the pseudogene TRBV3-2) and TRBJ2-2, with D tentatively TRBD2 (6 bases). This CDR3 has 14 residues. Germline lookup yields CDR1 LGHDT and CDR2 YNNKEL (reference sequence). V was trimmed by 1 base and J by 5 bases, leaving 8 bases between them. The chain's CDR3 is CASSQVGGTGELFF. CDR3 DNA: TGTGCCAGCAGCCAAGTCGGGGGAACCGGGGAGCTGTTTTTT.

This sequence joins TRBV27 and TRBJ1-1; 10 bases fit TRBD1. CDR3 size: 15 residues. CDR1 is MNHEY, CDR2 SMNVEV, per germline (reference sequence). Losses at the gene ends were 4 bases for V and 5 bases for J; bases not matched to a gene: 7. The CDR3 region has the DNA TGTGCCAGCAGTTCGACAGGGGGCTGGAAGACTGAAGCTTTCTTT. This sequence encodes CASSSTGGWKTEAFF.

J is TRBJ1-4 and V is TRBV27; D is unclear. CDR1 and CDR2 from the germline V gene are MNHEY and SMNVEV (reference sequence). Trimming took 6 bases from V and 0 from J, leaving 8 bases between them. This CDR3 has 14 residues. The CDR3 coding sequence is TGTGCCAGCAGGCCGAGCTCAACTAATGAAAAACTGTTTTTT. Protein product: CASRPSSTNEKLFF.

The CDR3 bases are TGTGCCAGCAGAAGACCCAGGGCCGCGTATAATTCACCCCTCCACTTT. Its translation: CASRRPRAAYNSPLHF. The V call is TRBV28, the J call TRBJ1-6; D is possibly TRBD1 (5 bases). The CDR3 contains 16 residues. Germline lookup yields CDR1 MDHEN and CDR2 SYDVKM. Trimming cost V 6 bases and J 4 bases, with 16 bases left between them. Looking up the rest from reference TRBV28 and TRBJ1-6 gives the full variable domain: DVKVTQSSRYLVKRTGEKVFLECVQDMDHENMFWYRQDPGLGLRLIYFSYDVKMKEKGDIPEGYSVSREKKERFSLILESASTNQTSMYLCASRRPRAAYNSPLHFGNGTRLTVT.

The V call is TRBV4-2, the J call TRBJ1-3; D unresolved. V lost 0 bases and J lost 1, with 10 bases in between. Germline assignment: CDR1 LGHNA and CDR2 YNFKEQ. The CDR3 loop spans 16 amino acids. The CDR3 spells CASSQDGAVSGNTIYF. The CDR3 nucleotides read TGTGCCAGCAGCCAAGATGGAGCCGTATCTGGAAACACCATATATTTT.

V and J are TRBV9 and TRBJ2-1; 12 bases match TRBD2. The germline gives CDR1 SGDLS, CDR2 YYNGEE. V trimming: 3 bases; J trimming: 7 bases; junction bases outside the gene matches: 2. The CDR3 runs to 14 residues. The CDR3 region has the DNA TGTGCCAGCAGCGGGACTAGCGGGGCGAATGAGCAGTTCTTC. It encodes CASSGTSGANEQFF.

In its sample, this clone was seen a few times. The rearrangement links TRBV6-5 to TRBJ1-3; no reliable D call. There are 13 residues in the CDR3. Trimming shortened V by 0 bases and J by 9 bases, and 9 bases separated the two germline ends. Per germline, CDR1 MNHEY and CDR2 SVGAGI. In DNA form, the CDR3 reads TGTGCCAGCAGTTACTCGAGAGCTAGCACCATATATTTT. This translates into CASSYSRASTIYF.

In its sample, this clone was seen once. The chain combines TRBV5-6 with TRBJ1-3, with TRBD1 identical over 9 bases. J gave up 4 bases and V 0 bases, and 5 bases lay outside the gene matches. Germline values: CDR1 SGHDT, CDR2 YYEEEE. This CDR3 has 16 amino acids. CDR3 coding DNA: TGTGCCAGCAGCTTGGAGCCCGGGACAGGGGGAAACACCATATATTTT. Its protein product is CASSLEPGTGGNTIYF.

The V and J genes are TRBV3-1 (or the pseudogene TRBV3-2) and TRBJ2-1; TRBD2 is a possible D gene (6 bases). There are 13 residues in the CDR3. The germline CDR1 and CDR2 sequences are LGHDT and YNNKEL (reference sequence). The V gene lost 4 bases and the J gene lost 3 bases, with 7 bases spanning the gap. CDR3 residues: CASSPGGYNEQFF. CDR3 nucleotide sequence: TGTGCCAGCAGCCCCGGGGGCTACAATGAGCAGTTCTTC.

This clone has only one observation. The CDR3 DNA is TGTGCCAGCAGCTTAGGGGCCTCTAGCACAGATACGCAGTATTTT. This encodes CASSLGASSTDTQYF. This chain connects TRBV7-9 to TRBJ2-3, with D unclear. The CDR3 sequence is 15 residues long. V was shortened by 1 base and J by 0 bases, with 8 bases between the two germline ends. Per the germline V gene, CDR1 is SEHNR and CDR2 is FQNEAQ (reference sequence).